The 2 T cell receptor beta chains reported below all come from one sample, sequenced in a study of T cells in Graves' hyperthyroidism and ophthalmopathy. Regions amplified from RNA transcripts were the TCR beta CDR3 regions. The HTBI primer set served for first-round RT-PCR of the TCR CDR3. TCRdb reprocessed the multiplex PCR reads with MiXCR, giving one entry per CDR3 protein. Here the sample spans about 600,000 distinct CDR3 sequences, approximately 14% being singletons. Sequenced material: blood. These receptors were taken from a woman aged 18-30 years with Graves' ophthalmopathy.

This clonotype was seen a handful of times. The chain carries TRBV4-2 and TRBJ1-3; D ambiguous. The CDR3 loop spans 16 amino acids. Per the germline V gene, CDR1 is LGHNA and CDR2 is YNFKEQ. V was pared by 0 bases and J by 4 bases, with 13 bases between. The CDR3, as DNA: TGTGCCAGCAGCCAAGATCCGCCCAGCAGAGGAAACACCATATATTTT. It yields the protein CASSQDPPSRGNTIYF.

This clonotype was seen a few times. This chain's CDR3 is CASSVEGTETHNEQFF. CDR3 DNA: TGTGCCAGCAGCGTCGAAGGGACGGAAACCCACAATGAGCAGTTCTTC. This chain connects TRBV9 to TRBJ2-1; either TRBD1 or TRBD2 may fit D (5 bases each). Germline V CDR1 and CDR2: SGDLS, YYNGEE. This CDR3 has 16 residues. V lost 2 bases and J lost 5, with 17 bases in between.